This T cell receptor (beta chain) was documented in a study of T cell responses to AZD1222 COVID-19 vaccine. CDR3 length: 13 amino acids. The germline gives CDR1 MNHEY, CDR2 SVGAGI. Trimming took off 0 bases at V and 6 bases at J, with 6 bases between the two ends. Study observations and caveats: Targets within unmutated variant regions were reportedly found for nearly half of spike-specific TCRs. White British donors predominated, females outnumbered males, and clonal diversity was possibly underestimated.

This clone was seen just once. Its matching antigen is unknown. TCRdb keeps only in-frame clones here, not all; method: immunoSEQ multiplex PCR. The data contain approximately 160,000 clones, 90% of them singletons. The origin of this receptor is an adult in good health. The chain is built from TRBV6-5 and TRBJ2-1; D is unclear. The sequencing used peripheral blood, collected on day 0 of AZD1222 vaccination. The CDR3 spells CASSYSKSNEQFF. CDR3 DNA: TGTGCCAGCAGTTACTCGAAAAGCAATGAGCAGTTCTTC.